A selection of T cell receptor beta chains follows, all from one sample in a study of blood T cell repertoires in COVID-19. The method was immunoSEQ multiplex PCR; TCRdb's version includes in-frame clones alone and lacks a portion of them. The table has about 75,000 clones, approximately 79% seen once. Sequencing was carried out using peripheral blood. These receptors were collected from a human donor with acute or convalescent COVID-19. The donor label of this sample is uncertain. CDR3s include the opening cysteine and the closing phenylalanine or tryptophan. D genes are given only for firm matches. Some rows mark clone size as missing; the rest say once, few, many or name a class of expanded clone.

TRBJ1-6	TRBD1	TRBV18	NA	CASSPRQGGNSPLHF	TGTGCCAGCTCACCTAGACAGGGAGGAAATTCACCCCTCCACTTT
TRBJ2-4	TRBD2	TRBV4-2	NA	CASSQGGLAGGLGKNIQYF	TGTGCCAGCAGCCAAGGGGGACTAGCGGGAGGGCTAGGCAAAAACATTCAGTACTTC
TRBJ1-5	NA	TRBV25-1	few	CASSRGDQPQHF	TGTGCCAGCAGCCGCGGGGATCAGCCCCAGCATTTT
TRBJ2-7	TRBD2	TRBV16	NA	CASSTRSGLAGAEQYF	TGTGCCAGCAGCACCCGCTCCGGACTAGCGGGAGCCGAGCAGTACTTC
TRBJ2-5	TRBD2	TRBV5-1	NA	CASSLNGGLRQETQYF	TGCGCCAGCAGCTTGAACGGGGGGTTGCGCCAAGAGACCCAGTACTTC
TRBJ2-7	NA	TRBV5-1	NA	CASGRGGFVAYEQYF	TGCGCCAGCGGCAGAGGCGGGTTCGTGGCCTACGAGCAGTACTTC
TRBJ2-2	TRBD2	TRBV3-1/TRBV3-2	NA	CASSPWTSGTNTGELFF	TGTGCCAGCAGCCCCTGGACTAGCGGGACGAACACCGGGGAGCTGTTTTTT
TRBJ1-2	NA	TRBV18	NA	CASSPLAGNYGYTF	TGTGCCAGCTCACCTCTCGCGGGGAACTATGGCTACACCTTC
TRBJ2-3	TRBD1	TRBV5-1	NA	CASRGGWVTDTQYF	TGCGCCAGCAGAGGGGGCTGGGTCACAGATACGCAGTATTTT
TRBJ2-1	TRBD2	TRBV7-2	NA	CASSATSGGAGYNEQFF	TGTGCCAGCAGCGCGACTAGCGGGGGGGCCGGCTACAATGAGCAGTTCTTC
TRBJ1-2	TRBD1	TRBV25-1	NA	CASSKSGGRDGYTF	TGTGCCAGCAGTAAGTCAGGGGGGCGCGATGGCTACACCTTC
TRBJ1-1	NA	TRBV5-8	NA	CASSQTWGVTEAFF	TGTGCCAGCAGCCAAACCTGGGGGGTCACTGAAGCTTTCTTT
TRBJ1-6	TRBD1	TRBV2	NA	CASYLRGNSPLHF	TGTGCCAGCTACCTCAGGGGGAATTCACCCCTCCACTTT
TRBJ1-4	NA	TRBV2	NA	CASSELNVSGEKLFF	TGTGCCAGCAGTGAGTTAAATGTATCAGGCGAAAAACTGTTTTTT
TRBJ1-3	TRBD1	TRBV19	NA	CASSKSGGGNTIYF	TGTGCCAGTAGTAAATCAGGGGGGGGAAACACCATATATTTT
TRBJ2-6	NA	TRBV7-3	NA	CASSPKGGAGANVLTF	TGTGCCAGCAGCCCTAAGGGCGGGGCTGGGGCCAACGTCCTGACTTTC
TRBJ1-5	NA	TRBV30	NA	CAWSVPTGKKPQHF	TGTGCCTGGAGTGTACCCACAGGGAAAAAGCCCCAGCATTTT
TRBJ1-2	NA	TRBV7-9	NA	CASSPSGTSNGYTF	TGTGCCAGCAGCCCATCCGGGACATCCAATGGCTACACCTTC
TRBJ1-2	NA	TRBV28	NA	CASRKTSYGYTF	TGTGCCAGCAGGAAGACAAGCTATGGCTACACCTTC
TRBJ1-1	NA	TRBV5-4	NA	CASSSPAGETDTEAFF	TGTGCCAGCAGCTCGCCAGCCGGGGAGACCGACACTGAAGCTTTCTTT
TRBJ1-2	TRBD1	TRBV7-2	NA	CASSLSGQGRMYTF	TGTGCCAGCAGCTTATCGGGACAGGGGAGAATGTACACCTTC
TRBJ1-5	NA	TRBV19	few	CASSIGADQPQHF	TGTGCCAGTAGTATTGGGGCAGATCAGCCCCAGCATTTT
TRBJ2-3	TRBD1	TRBV29-1	NA	CSIYRGGEDTQYF	TGCAGCATCTACAGGGGTGGTGAGGATACGCAGTATTTT
TRBJ1-5	TRBD1	TRBV6-2/TRBV6-3	NA	CASSYRGQGAINQPQHF	TGTGCCAGCAGTTATAGAGGACAGGGGGCCATCAATCAGCCCCAGCATTTT
TRBJ2-4	NA	TRBV29-1	once	CSVARRDIDFQLAKNIQYF	TGCAGCGTCGCCCGTCGGGACATAGATTTCCAGTTAGCCAAAAACATTCAGTACTTC
TRBJ2-7	TRBD1	TRBV4-3	few	CASRLRTGWESYEQYF	TGCGCCAGCAGACTCCGGACAGGGTGGGAATCCTACGAGCAGTACTTC
TRBJ2-5	NA	TRBV19	NA	CASNPVGGQTIETQYF	TGTGCCAGTAACCCCGTAGGGGGACAAACGATCGAGACCCAGTACTTC
TRBJ1-2	NA	TRBV18	NA	CASSPDRSAGGYTF	TGTGCCAGCTCACCCGACAGGTCTGCAGGTGGCTACACCTTC
TRBJ1-3	TRBD1	TRBV25-1	NA	CASSESTGGWGNTIYF	TGTGCCAGCAGTGAATCAACAGGGGGCTGGGGAAACACCATATATTTT
TRBJ2-1	TRBD1	TRBV9	NA	CASSVEGTGFYNEQFF	TGTGCCAGCAGCGTAGAAGGGACAGGGTTCTACAATGAGCAGTTCTTC
TRBJ2-1	NA	TRBV5-4	NA	CASTPGDNEQFF	TGTGCCAGCACCCCCGGGGACAATGAGCAGTTCTTC
TRBJ1-2	TRBD1	TRBV30	NA	CAWSPRDRGDNYGYTF	TGTGCCTGGAGTCCGCGGGACAGGGGCGATAACTATGGCTACACCTTC
TRBJ2-1	TRBD2	TRBV2	NA	CASSESAGVYNEQFF	TGTGCCAGCAGTGAGAGTGCGGGGGTCTACAATGAGCAGTTCTTC
TRBJ1-2	NA	TRBV7-2	medium-sized	CASSLAYSSPLLRNYGYTF	TGTGCCAGCAGCTTAGCCTACAGCTCCCCTCTCCTCCGCAACTATGGCTACACCTTC
TRBJ2-7	TRBD2	TRBV7-9	NA	CASSPFPGGGSYEQYF	TGTGCCAGCAGCCCCTTCCCGGGGGGAGGGAGCTACGAGCAGTACTTC
TRBJ1-5	TRBD1	TRBV2	NA	CASSATGDRHSNQPQHF	TGTGCCAGCAGTGCGACAGGGGATCGGCATAGCAATCAGCCCCAGCATTTT
TRBJ2-1	NA	TRBV18	NA	CASSPPDKRDEQFF	TGTGCCAGCTCACCCCCGGACAAGCGGGATGAGCAGTTCTTC
TRBJ2-7	NA	TRBV28	few	CASSLYVADSYEQYF	TGTGCCAGCAGTTTATACGTGGCAGACTCCTACGAGCAGTACTTC
TRBJ1-5	TRBD1	TRBV14	few	CASSQRTGANQPQHF	TGTGCCAGCAGCCAGAGGACAGGGGCCAATCAGCCCCAGCATTTT
TRBJ2-1	NA	TRBV9	few	CASSVATRGNEQFF	TGTGCCAGCAGCGTAGCTACGAGGGGGAATGAGCAGTTCTTC
TRBJ1-2	TRBD1	TRBV10-2	NA	CASSEKIGGQVGYTF	TGCGCCAGCAGTGAGAAGATAGGGGGACAGGTGGGCTACACCTTC
TRBJ2-3	TRBD1	TRBV9	NA	CASSPEGDRAPDTQYF	TGTGCCAGCAGCCCCGAGGGGGACAGGGCCCCAGATACGCAGTATTTT
TRBJ1-5	NA	TRBV7-2	once	CASSLEWGRGDQPQHF	TGTGCCAGCAGCTTAGAATGGGGGAGGGGAGATCAGCCCCAGCATTTT
TRBJ1-2	TRBD1	TRBV4-1	NA	CASSQGHGQGEGYTF	TGCGCCAGCAGCCAGGGGCACGGACAGGGTGAAGGCTACACCTTC
TRBJ2-1	NA	TRBV9	NA	CASSLSPVGNEQFF	TGTGCCAGCAGCCTTAGCCCGGTGGGCAATGAGCAGTTCTTC